The entry that follows covers one TCR beta chain sequence. The sample comes from a study of identical twins. Using its own MiXCR run on the 5' RACE reads, TCRdb lists one record per CDR3 protein. The sample contains fewer than 250,000 distinct CDR3 sequences, approximately 16% of which appear only once. Per the germline V gene, CDR1 is SGHRS and CDR2 is YFSETQ. V was shortened by 0 bases and J by 2 bases, with 10 bases between the two germline ends. The CDR3 loop spans 15 amino acids. This sample also appeared in a second study, on T cells expressing NK-cell markers. In that study: Underlying the TCR beta repertoires were sorted CD3+CD56+NKG2C+, CD3+CD56+NKG2C- and CD3+CD56-NKG2C+ T cells. Only alpha-beta TCR T cells were sorted in several experiments, using an anti-gamma-delta TCR antibody.

The clonotype originates from a woman aged 18-29 years in good health. Material for sequencing was CD8+ T cells sorted from blood. The V and J genes are TRBV5-1 and TRBJ2-3; D uncertain. Here the CDR3 reads CASSLGASNTDTQYF. CDR3 sequence (DNA): TGCGCCAGCAGCTTGGGGGCATCGAACACAGATACGCAGTATTTT.